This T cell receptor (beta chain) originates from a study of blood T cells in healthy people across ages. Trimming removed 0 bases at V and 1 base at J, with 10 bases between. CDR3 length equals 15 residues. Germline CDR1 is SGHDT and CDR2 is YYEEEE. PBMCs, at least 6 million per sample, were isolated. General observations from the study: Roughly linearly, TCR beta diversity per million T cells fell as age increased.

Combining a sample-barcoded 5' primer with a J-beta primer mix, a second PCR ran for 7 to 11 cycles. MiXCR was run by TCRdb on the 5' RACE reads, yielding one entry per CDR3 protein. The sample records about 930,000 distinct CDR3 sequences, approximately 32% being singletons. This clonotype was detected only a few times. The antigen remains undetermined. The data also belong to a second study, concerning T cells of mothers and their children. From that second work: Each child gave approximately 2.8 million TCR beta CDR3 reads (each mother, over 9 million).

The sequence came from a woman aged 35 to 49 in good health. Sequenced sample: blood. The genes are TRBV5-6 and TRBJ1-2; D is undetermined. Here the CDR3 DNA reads TGTGCCAGCAGCTTGGTTGGCCAGGATAACTATGGCTACACCTTC. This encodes CASSLVGQDNYGYTF.